These T cell receptor beta chains were read from a single sample in a study of control samples from healthy donors and cancer patients. Sequenced by immunoSEQ multiplex PCR; TCRdb stores in-frame clones only, minus some. The sample includes around 120,000 clones, more than 75% seen only once; the top ten take less than 3%. The sequencing sample was made of blood. These TCRs come from a woman aged 70-85 years in good health. CDR3s include the opening cysteine and the closing phenylalanine or tryptophan. Each record gives: J gene, V gene, D gene, CDR3 DNA, CDR3 protein. A D gene is named only where the DNA matches it firmly.

TRBJ1-1	TRBV13	TRBD1	TGTGCCAGCAGCTCCCGGGGAACAGGGGGCGGGAACACTGAAGCTTTCTTT	CASSSRGTGGGNTEAFF
TRBJ1-2	TRBV7-6	NA	TGTGCCAGCAGCTTAGGTGGCGTTCTGAGTGATAGTGGCTACACCTTC	CASSLGGVLSDSGYTF
TRBJ1-2	TRBV6-5	TRBD1	TGTGCCAGCAGACGCAGCAGACAGGGTAATTGGGGCTACACCTTC	CASRRSRQGNWGYTF
TRBJ1-6	TRBV5-6	TRBD1	TGTGCCAGCAGGCCTAGGGGGCAGGCGAGATCACCCCTCCACTTT	CASRPRGQARSPLHF
TRBJ1-1	TRBV6-5	TRBD1	TGTGCCAGCAGTTACTGGACAGGGCGGACTGAAGCTTTCTTT	CASSYWTGRTEAFF
TRBJ1-2	TRBV6-1	TRBD1	TGTGCCAGCAGTGACAGGGGGCGCGGGAGCTATGGCTACACCTTC	CASSDRGRGSYGYTF
TRBJ1-1	TRBV18	NA	TGTGCCAGCTCACCAAACGTCGGGAGTGGGAACACTGAAGCTTTCTTT	CASSPNVGSGNTEAFF
TRBJ1-6	TRBV5-5	TRBD1	TGTGCCAGCAGCATGGCCCTAGGGGGCATGTATTCACCCCTCCACTTT	CASSMALGGMYSPLHF
TRBJ1-2	TRBV5-1	TRBD1	TGCGCCAGCAGCTTGGAGGCAGGGGGCGTTGGCTACACCTTC	CASSLEAGGVGYTF
TRBJ1-3	TRBV9	NA	TGTGCCAGCAGCGTGGGAGGTTACTCTGGAAACACCATATATTTT	CASSVGGYSGNTIYF
TRBJ1-5	TRBV12-3/TRBV12-4	NA	TGTGCCAGCACCAGAACCAGTCAGCCCCAGCATTTT	CASTRTSQPQHF
TRBJ2-3	TRBV13	NA	TGTGCCAGCAGCTTTTCATATGATACGCAGTATTTT	CASSFSYDTQYF
TRBJ2-2	TRBV24-1	NA	TGTGCCACCAGTGATTTGGGGACCGGGGAGCTGTTTTTT	CATSDLGTGELFF
TRBJ1-6	TRBV5-1	NA	TGCGCCAGCAGCCTCTATGGACCGAGGAGCTCCTATAATTCACCCCTCCACTTT	CASSLYGPRSSYNSPLHF
TRBJ2-5	TRBV4-1	TRBD2	TGCGCCAGCAGCCACCCCGCGAGCGGGGGGGCAGAGACCCAGTACTTC	CASSHPASGGAETQYF
TRBJ2-7	TRBV5-1	NA	TGCGCCAGCAGCTTGGACGGGGACTACGAGCAGTACTTC	CASSLDGDYEQYF
TRBJ1-4	TRBV5-1	TRBD1	TGCGCCAGCAGCTTCTCCGGGACAGGGGGTTCTAATGAAAAACTGTTTTTT	CASSFSGTGGSNEKLFF
TRBJ1-5	TRBV19	TRBD1	TGTGCCAGTACCCGGGACAGTGTCTATCAGCCCCAGCATTTT	CASTRDSVYQPQHF
TRBJ2-3	TRBV6-2/TRBV6-3	NA	TGTGCCAGCAGCCCCACTCAAGATACGCAGTATTTT	CASSPTQDTQYF
TRBJ1-4	TRBV5-5	NA	TGTGCCAGCAGCTTGTTGGGCGGGGATGAAAAACTGTTTTTT	CASSLLGGDEKLFF